Each of the 3 T cell receptor beta chains below was sequenced from the same sample in a study of OX40 agonist ivuxolimab in advanced cancers. Libraries were constructed by the immunoSEQ multiplex PCR assay. TCRdb retrieved this table from immuneACCESS and kept in-frame rearrangements only. Not all clones are present; in checked studies, unresolved V genes account for under half, and no reason is known for the remainder. In this sample the table shows 90,000 to 100,000 clones, roughly nine tenths of which occur a single time. Together, the top ten hold about 0.8% of the sample. The sample consisted of CD4+ or CD8+ T cells sorted from blood, taken in a trial of the OX40 agonist ivuxolimab. The source is an adult with an advanced solid tumor such as melanoma, head and neck, liver or kidney cancer.

This sequence joins TRBV2 and TRBJ1-6, with D perhaps matching TRBD1 (6 bases). V lost 6 bases and J 8 bases, leaving 14 bases between the germline ends. This CDR3 has 14 amino acids. Looked up from germline, CDR1 is SNHLY and CDR2 is FYNNEI. In DNA form, the CDR3 reads TGTGCCAGCAGAGAGGACAGCTTTTATTCACCCCTCCACTTT. This gives the protein CASREDSFYSPLHF.

V is TRBV7-2 and J is TRBJ1-2; D not certain. Germline V gene lookup returns CDR1 SGHTA and CDR2 FQGNSA. This CDR3 spans 13 amino acids. Deletions cut 2 bases from V and 8 bases from J, with 12 bases between. This chain's CDR3 is CASSLYSRRGYTF. The CDR3 DNA reads as TGTGCCAGCAGCTTATACTCTCGGCGCGGCTACACCTTC. Supplemented by reference TRBV7-2 and TRBJ1-2, the full variable domain reads GAGVSQSPSNKVTEKGKDVELRCDPISGHTALYWYRQSLGQGLEFLIYFQGNSAPDKSGLPSDRFSAERTGGSVSTLTIQRTQQEDSAVYLCASSLYSRRGYTFGSGTRLTVV.

The chain links TRBV28 to TRBJ1-2; TRBD1 matches at 10 bases. CDR3 length equals 16 residues. The V segment lost 6 bases and the J segment 5 bases; nucleotides outside the gene matches: 12. Germline V lookup: CDR1 MDHEN, CDR2 SYDVKM. CDR3 coding DNA: TGTGCCAGCAGCCACACCTGGACAGGGGGTTGGTATGGCTACACCTTC. It translates to CASSHTWTGGWYGYTF.